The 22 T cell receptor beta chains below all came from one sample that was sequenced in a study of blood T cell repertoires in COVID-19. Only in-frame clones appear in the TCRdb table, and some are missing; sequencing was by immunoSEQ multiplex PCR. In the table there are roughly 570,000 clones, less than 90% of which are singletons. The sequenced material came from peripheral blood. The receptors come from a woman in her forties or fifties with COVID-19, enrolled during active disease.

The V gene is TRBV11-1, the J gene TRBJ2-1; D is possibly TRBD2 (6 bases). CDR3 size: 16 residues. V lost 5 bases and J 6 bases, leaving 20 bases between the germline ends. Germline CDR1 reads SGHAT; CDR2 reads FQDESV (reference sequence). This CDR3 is CASSPSGGFESNEQFF. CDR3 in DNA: TGTGCCAGCAGCCCTAGTGGGGGGTTTGAGTCCAATGAGCAGTTCTTC.

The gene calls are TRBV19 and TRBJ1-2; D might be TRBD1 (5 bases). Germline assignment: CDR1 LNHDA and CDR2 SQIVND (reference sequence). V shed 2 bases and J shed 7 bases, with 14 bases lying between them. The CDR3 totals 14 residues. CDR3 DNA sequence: TGTGCCAGTAGTATAAATGGGGGAGGCTCTGGCTACACCTTC. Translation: CASSINGGGSGYTF.

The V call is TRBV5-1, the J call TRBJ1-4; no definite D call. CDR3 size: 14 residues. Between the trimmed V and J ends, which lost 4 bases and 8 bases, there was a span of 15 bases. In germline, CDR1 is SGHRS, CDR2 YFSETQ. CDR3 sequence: CASSVTLAGEKLFF. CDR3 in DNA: TGCGCCAGCAGCGTAACACTGGCGGGAGAAAAACTGTTTTTT.

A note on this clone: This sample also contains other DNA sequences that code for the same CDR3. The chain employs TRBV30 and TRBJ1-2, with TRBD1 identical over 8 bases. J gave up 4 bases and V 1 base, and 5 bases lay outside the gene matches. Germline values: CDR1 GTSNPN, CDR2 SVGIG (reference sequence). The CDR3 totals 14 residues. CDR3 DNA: TGTGCCTGGAGTGCAGACAGGGGAGGCTATGGCTACACCTTC. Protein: CAWSADRGGYGYTF.

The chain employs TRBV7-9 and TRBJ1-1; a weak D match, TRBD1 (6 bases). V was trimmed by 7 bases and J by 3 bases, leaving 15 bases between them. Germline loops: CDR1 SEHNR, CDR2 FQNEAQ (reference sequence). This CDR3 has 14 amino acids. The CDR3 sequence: CASNFMGADTEAFF. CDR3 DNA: TGTGCCAGCAACTTCATGGGGGCAGACACTGAAGCTTTCTTT. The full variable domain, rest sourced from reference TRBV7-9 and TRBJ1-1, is DTGVSQNPRHKITKRGQNVTFRCDPISEHNRLYWYRQTLGQGPEFLTYFQNEAQLEKSRLLSDRFSAERPKGSFSTLEIQRTEQGDSAMYLCASNFMGADTEAFFGQGTRLTVV.

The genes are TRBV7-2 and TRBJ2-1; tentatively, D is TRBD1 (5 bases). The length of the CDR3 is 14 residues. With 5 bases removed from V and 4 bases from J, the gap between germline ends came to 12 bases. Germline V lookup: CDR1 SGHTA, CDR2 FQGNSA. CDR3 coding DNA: TGTGCCAGCAGCGGATCTCAGGGATACAATGAGCAGTTCTTC. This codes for CASSGSQGYNEQFF.

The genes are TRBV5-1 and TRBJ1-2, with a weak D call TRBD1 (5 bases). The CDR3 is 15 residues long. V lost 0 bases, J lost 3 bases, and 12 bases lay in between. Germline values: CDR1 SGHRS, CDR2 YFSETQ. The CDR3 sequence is CASSLEVARDYGYTF. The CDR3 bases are TGCGCCAGCAGCTTGGAAGTTGCCAGGGACTATGGCTACACCTTC.

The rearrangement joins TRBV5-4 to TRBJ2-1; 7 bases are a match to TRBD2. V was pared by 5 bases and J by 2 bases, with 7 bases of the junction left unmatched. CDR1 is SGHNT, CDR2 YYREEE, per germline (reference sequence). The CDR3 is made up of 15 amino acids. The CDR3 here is CASRAGLSAYNEQFF. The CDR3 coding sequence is TGTGCCAGCAGAGCGGGGTTAAGCGCCTACAATGAGCAGTTCTTC.

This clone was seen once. In DNA, the CDR3 is TGTGCCAGTTCCCTAAGGGCAGGGGCAAGTGAGCAGTACTTC. Protein sequence: CASSLRAGASEQYF. This chain joins TRBV19 and TRBJ2-7, with a weak D call TRBD1 (6 bases). CDR3 length: 14 residues. CDR1 is LNHDA, CDR2 SQIVND, per germline (reference sequence). Trimming cost V 8 bases and J 7 bases, with 21 bases left between them.

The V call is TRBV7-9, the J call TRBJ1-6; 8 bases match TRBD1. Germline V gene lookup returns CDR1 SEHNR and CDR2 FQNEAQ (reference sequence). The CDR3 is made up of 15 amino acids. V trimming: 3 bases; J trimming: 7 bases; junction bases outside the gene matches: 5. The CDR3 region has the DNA TGTGCCAGCAGCTTTACAGGGGGAAGGAATTCACCCCTCCACTTT. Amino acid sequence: CASSFTGGRNSPLHF.

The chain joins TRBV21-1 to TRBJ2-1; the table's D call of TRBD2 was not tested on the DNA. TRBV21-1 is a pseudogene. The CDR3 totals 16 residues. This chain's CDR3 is CASSPLIAGCHNEQFF. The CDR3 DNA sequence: TGTGCCAGCAGCCCTCTGATAGCGGGGTGCCACAATGAGCAGTTCTTC.

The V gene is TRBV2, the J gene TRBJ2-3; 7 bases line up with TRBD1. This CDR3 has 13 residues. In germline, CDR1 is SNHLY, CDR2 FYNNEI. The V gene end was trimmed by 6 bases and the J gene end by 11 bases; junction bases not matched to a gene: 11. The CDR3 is CASRMTGPNGQYF. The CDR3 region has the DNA TGTGCCAGCAGAATGACAGGGCCGAACGGGCAGTATTTT.

The CDR3: CAWSQAGDQPQHF. In DNA, the CDR3 is TGTGCCTGGAGTCAGGCAGGGGATCAGCCCCAGCATTTT. The V gene is TRBV30, the J gene TRBJ1-5; possibly TRBD1 for D (6 bases). The CDR3 loop spans 13 amino acids. Per germline, CDR1 GTSNPN and CDR2 SVGIG (reference sequence). Trimming removed 2 bases at V and 5 bases at J, with 10 bases between.

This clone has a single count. Here the CDR3 DNA reads TGTGCCAGCAGCACACAGGGTCAGCCCCAGCATTTT. It encodes CASSTQGQPQHF. The rearrangement links TRBV7-8 to TRBJ1-5; perhaps TRBD1 as D (6 bases). This CDR3 comprises 12 residues. From germline, CDR1 is SGHVS and CDR2 FQNEAQ. With 5 bases removed from V and 6 bases from J, the gap between germline ends came to 8 bases.

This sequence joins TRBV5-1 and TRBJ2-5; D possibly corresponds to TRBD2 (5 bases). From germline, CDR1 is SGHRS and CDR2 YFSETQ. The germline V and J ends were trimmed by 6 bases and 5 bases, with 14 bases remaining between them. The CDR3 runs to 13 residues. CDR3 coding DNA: TGCGCCAGCATGCCTAGCCTTACGGAGACCCAGTACTTC. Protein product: CASMPSLTETQYF.

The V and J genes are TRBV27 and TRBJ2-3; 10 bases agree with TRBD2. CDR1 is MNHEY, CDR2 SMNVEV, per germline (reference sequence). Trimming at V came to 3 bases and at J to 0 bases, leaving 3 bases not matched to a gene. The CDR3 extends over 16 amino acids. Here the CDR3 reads CASSFQRGGSTDTQYF. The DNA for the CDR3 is TGTGCCAGCAGTTTCCAGCGGGGGGGGAGCACAGATACGCAGTATTTT.

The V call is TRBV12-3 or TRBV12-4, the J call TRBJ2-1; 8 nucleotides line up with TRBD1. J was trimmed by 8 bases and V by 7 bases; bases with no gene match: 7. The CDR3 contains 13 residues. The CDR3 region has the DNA TGTGCCAGCAATAGTGGACAGGGCGATGAGCAGTTCTTC. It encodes CASNSGQGDEQFF.

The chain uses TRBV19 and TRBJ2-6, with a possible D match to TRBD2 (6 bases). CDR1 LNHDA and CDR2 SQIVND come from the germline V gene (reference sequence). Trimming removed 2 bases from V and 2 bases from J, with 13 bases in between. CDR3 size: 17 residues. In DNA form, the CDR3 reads TGTGCCAGTAGTATACCCAATGGGGGGACTGGGGCCAACGTCCTGACTTTC. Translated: CASSIPNGGTGANVLTF.

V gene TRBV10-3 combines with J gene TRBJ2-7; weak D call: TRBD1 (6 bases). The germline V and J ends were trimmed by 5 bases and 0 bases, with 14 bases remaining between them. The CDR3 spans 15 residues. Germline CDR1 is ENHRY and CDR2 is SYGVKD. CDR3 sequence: CAISPGQMDSYEQYF. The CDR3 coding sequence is TGTGCCATCAGTCCCGGACAGATGGACTCCTACGAGCAGTACTTC.

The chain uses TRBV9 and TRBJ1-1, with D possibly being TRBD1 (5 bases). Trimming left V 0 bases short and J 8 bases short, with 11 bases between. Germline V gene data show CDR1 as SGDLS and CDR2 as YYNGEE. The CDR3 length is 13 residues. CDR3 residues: CASSVVGDFEAFF. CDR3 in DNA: TGTGCCAGCAGCGTAGTAGGGGACTTCGAAGCTTTCTTT.

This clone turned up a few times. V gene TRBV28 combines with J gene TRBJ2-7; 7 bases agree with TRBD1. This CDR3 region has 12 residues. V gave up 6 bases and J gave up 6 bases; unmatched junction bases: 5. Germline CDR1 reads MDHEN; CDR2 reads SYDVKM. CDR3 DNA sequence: TGTGCCAGCAGGTACTACAGGGGCGAGCAGTACTTC. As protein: CASRYYRGEQYF.

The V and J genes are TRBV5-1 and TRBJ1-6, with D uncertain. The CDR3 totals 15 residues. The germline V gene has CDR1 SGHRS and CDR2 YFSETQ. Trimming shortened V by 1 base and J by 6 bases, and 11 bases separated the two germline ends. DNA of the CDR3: TGCGCCAGCAGCTTGACGGGGATGGCTAATTCACCCCTCCACTTT. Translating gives CASSLTGMANSPLHF.